Included here is one T cell receptor beta chain sequence, with context. These data originate in a study of blood T cell repertoires in COVID-19. The table came from immunoSEQ multiplex PCR; TCRdb's copy has only in-frame clones and leaves some out. The sample has approximately 73,000 clones; roughly nine tenths are singletons. Germline V lookup: CDR1 MNHEY, CDR2 SVGAGI. The CDR3 is made up of 15 amino acids. V was clipped by 6 bases and J by 1 base; unmatched bases: 8. The chain links TRBV6-5 to TRBJ1-1; 7 nucleotides align to TRBD1. What was sequenced was peripheral blood. This TCR was sampled from a man older than 75 with acute or convalescent COVID-19. For the CDR3, the DNA is TGTGCCAGCAGCCCCCCCCAGGGGGGGAACACTGAAGCTTTCTTT. It specifies CASSPPQGGNTEAFF.